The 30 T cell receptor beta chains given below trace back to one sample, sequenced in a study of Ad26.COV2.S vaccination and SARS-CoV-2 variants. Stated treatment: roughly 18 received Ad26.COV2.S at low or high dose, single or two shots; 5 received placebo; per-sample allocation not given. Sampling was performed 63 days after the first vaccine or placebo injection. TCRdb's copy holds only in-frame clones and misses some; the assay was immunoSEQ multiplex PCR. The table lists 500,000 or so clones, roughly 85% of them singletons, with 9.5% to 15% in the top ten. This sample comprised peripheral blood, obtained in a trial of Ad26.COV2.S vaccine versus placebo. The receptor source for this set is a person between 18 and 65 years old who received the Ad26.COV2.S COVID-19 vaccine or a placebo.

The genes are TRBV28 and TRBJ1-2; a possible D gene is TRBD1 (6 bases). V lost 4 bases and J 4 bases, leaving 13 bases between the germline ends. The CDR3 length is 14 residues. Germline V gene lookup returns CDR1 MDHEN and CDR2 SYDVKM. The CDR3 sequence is CASSSPGEGYGYTF. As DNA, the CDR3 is TGTGCCAGCAGTTCCCCAGGGGAAGGCTATGGCTACACCTTC.

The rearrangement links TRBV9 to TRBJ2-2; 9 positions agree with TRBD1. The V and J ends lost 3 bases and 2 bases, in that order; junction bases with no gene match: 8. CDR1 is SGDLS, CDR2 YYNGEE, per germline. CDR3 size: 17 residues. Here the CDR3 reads CASSEGGGQGNTGELFF. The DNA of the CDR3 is TGTGCCAGCAGCGAGGGAGGGGGACAGGGCAACACCGGGGAGCTGTTTTTT.

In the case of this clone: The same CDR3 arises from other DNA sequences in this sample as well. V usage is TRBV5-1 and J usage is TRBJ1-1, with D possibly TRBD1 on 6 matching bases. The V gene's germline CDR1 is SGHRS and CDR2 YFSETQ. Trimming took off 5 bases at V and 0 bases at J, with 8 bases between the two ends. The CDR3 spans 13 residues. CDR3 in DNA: TGCGCCAGCAGGGACAGTATGAACACTGAAGCTTTCTTT. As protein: CASRDSMNTEAFF.

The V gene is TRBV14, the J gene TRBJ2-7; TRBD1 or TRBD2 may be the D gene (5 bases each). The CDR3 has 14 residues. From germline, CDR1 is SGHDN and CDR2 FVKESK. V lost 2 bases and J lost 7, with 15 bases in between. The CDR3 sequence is CASSQRTLSGEQYF. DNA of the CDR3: TGTGCCAGCAGCCAAAGGACACTATCGGGGGAGCAGTACTTC.

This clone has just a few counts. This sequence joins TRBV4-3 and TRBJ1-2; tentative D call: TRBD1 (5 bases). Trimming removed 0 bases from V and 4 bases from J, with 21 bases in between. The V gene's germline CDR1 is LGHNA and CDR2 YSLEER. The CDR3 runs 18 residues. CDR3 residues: CASSQDYGTSRGGYGYTF. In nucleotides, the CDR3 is TGCGCCAGCAGCCAAGATTACGGCACCTCGAGGGGAGGCTATGGCTACACCTTC.

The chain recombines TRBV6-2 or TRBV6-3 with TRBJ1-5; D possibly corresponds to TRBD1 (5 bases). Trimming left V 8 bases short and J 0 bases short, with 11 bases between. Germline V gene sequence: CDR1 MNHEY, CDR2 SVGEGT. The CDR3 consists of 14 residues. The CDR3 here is CASRQDNSNQPQHF. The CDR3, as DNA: TGTGCCAGCCGCCAGGACAATAGCAATCAGCCCCAGCATTTT.

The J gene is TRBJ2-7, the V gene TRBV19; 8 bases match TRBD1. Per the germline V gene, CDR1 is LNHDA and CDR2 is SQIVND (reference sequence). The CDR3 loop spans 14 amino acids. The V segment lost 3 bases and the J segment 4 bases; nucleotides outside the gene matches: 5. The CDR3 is CASSIQGAAYEQYF. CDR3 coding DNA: TGTGCCAGTAGTATCCAGGGGGCCGCTTACGAGCAGTACTTC. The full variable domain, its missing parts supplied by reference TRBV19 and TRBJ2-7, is DGGITQSPKYLFRKEGQNVTLSCEQNLNHDAMYWYRQDPGQGLRLIYYSQIVNDFQKGDIAEGYSVSREKKESFPLTVTSAQKNPTAFYLCASSIQGAAYEQYFGPGTRLTVT.

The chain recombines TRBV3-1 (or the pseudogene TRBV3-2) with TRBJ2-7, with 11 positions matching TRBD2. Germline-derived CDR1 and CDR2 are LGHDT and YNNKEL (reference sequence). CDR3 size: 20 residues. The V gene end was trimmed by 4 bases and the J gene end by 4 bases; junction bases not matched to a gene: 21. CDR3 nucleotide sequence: TGTGCCAGCAGCCCAGACGTGGGACAGACTAGCGGGACCATTCGTTACGAGCAGTACTTC. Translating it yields CASSPDVGQTSGTIRYEQYF.

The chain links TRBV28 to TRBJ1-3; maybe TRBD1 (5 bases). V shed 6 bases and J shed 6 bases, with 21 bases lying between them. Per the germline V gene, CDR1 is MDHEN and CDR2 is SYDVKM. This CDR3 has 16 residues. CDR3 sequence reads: CASSPPGRGGENTIYF. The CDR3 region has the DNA TGTGCCAGCAGCCCCCCCGGGAGGGGTGGTGAAAACACCATATATTTT.

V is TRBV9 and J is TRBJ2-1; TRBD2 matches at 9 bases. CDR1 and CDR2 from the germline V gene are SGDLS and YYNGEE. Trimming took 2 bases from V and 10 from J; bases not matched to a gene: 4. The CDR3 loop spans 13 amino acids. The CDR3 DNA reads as TGTGCCAGCAGCGTTGGTAGCGGGGGCGAGCAGTTCTTC. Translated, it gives CASSVGSGGEQFF.

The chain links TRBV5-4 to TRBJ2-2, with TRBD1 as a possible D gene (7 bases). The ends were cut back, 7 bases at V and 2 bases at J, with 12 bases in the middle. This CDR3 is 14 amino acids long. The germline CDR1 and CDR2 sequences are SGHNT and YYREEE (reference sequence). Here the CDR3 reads CASGGGGNTGELFF. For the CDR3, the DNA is TGTGCCAGCGGAGGAGGGGGCAACACCGGGGAGCTGTTTTTT.

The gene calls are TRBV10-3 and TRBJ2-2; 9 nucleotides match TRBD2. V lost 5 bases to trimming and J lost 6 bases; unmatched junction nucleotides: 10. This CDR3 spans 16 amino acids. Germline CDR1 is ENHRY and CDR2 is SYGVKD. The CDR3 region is CAISKRGGATPGELFF. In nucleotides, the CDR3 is TGTGCCATCAGTAAACGCGGGGGGGCTACCCCCGGGGAGCTGTTTTTT.

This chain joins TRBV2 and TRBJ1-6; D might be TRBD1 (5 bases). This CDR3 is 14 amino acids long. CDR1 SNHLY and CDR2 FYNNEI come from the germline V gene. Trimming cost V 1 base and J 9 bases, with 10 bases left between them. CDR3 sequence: CASSEEGLGSPLHF. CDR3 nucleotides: TGTGCCAGCAGTGAAGAGGGGTTGGGTTCACCCCTCCACTTT.

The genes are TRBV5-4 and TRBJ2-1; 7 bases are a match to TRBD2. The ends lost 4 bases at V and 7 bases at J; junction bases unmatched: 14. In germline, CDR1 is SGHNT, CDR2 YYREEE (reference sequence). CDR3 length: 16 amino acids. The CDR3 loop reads CASSPLAGPSLNEQFF. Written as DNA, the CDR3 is TGTGCCAGCAGCCCCTTAGCGGGCCCCTCCCTTAATGAGCAGTTCTTC.

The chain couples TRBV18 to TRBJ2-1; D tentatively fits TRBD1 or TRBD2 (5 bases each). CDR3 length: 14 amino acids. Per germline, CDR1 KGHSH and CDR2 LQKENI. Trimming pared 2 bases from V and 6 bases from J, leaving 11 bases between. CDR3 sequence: CASSPTAGSNEQFF. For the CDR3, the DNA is TGTGCCAGCTCACCAACAGCAGGGAGCAATGAGCAGTTCTTC.

In DNA, the CDR3 is TGCGCCAGCAGCTTTCTGGCGGGAGGGACCGCCGAGCAGTACTTC. Translation: CASSFLAGGTAEQYF. This chain links TRBV5-1 with TRBJ2-7; 9 bases align to TRBD2. This CDR3 has 15 residues. Germline loops: CDR1 SGHRS, CDR2 YFSETQ. Trimming took 2 bases from V and 6 from J; bases not matched to a gene: 9.

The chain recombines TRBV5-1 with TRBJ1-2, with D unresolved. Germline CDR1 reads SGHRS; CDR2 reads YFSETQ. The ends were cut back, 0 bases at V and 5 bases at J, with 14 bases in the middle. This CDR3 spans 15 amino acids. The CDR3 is CASSLAESAGYGYTF. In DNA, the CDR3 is TGCGCCAGCAGCTTGGCAGAGTCGGCCGGTTATGGCTACACCTTC.

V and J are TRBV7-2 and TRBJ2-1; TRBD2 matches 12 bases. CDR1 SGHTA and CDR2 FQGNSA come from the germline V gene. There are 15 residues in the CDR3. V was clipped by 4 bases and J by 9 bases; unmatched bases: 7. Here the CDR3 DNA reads TGTGCCAGCAGCTCCCTAGCGGGAGGGCCCAGTGAGCAGTTCTTC. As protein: CASSSLAGGPSEQFF.

The CDR3 sequence: CASKTRGYGNQPQHF. The CDR3 DNA reads TGTGCCAGCAAGACCCGGGGCTATGGAAATCAGCCCCAGCATTTT. The V and J genes are TRBV5-8 and TRBJ1-5, with D maybe TRBD1 (5 bases). Germline CDR1 is SGHTS and CDR2 is YDEGEE. Trimming cost V 6 bases and J 4 bases, with 17 bases left between them. This CDR3 spans 15 amino acids.

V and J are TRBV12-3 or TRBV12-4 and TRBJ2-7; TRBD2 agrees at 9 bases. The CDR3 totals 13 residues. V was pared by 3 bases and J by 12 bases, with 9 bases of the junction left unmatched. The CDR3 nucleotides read TGTGCCAGCAGTTTGGCGTTGAGCGGGAGGCGGTACTTC. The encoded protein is CASSLALSGRRYF.

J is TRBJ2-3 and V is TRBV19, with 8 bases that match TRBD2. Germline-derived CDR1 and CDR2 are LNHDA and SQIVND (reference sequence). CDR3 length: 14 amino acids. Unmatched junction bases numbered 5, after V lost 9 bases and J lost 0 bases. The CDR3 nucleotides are TGTGCCAGCAGACTAGCGACTAGCACAGATACGCAGTATTTT. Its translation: CASRLATSTDTQYF. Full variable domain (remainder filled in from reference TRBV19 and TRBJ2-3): DGGITQSPKYLFRKEGQNVTLSCEQNLNHDAMYWYRQDPGQGLRLIYYSQIVNDFQKGDIAEGYSVSREKKESFPLTVTSAQKNPTAFYLCASRLATSTDTQYFGPGTRLTVL.

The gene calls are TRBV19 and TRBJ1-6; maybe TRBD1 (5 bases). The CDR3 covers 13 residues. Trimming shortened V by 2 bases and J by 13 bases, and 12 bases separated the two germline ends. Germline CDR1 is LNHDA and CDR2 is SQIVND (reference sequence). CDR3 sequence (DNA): TGTGCCAGTAGTATACCCGACAGAGACCCCCTCCACTTT. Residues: CASSIPDRDPLHF.

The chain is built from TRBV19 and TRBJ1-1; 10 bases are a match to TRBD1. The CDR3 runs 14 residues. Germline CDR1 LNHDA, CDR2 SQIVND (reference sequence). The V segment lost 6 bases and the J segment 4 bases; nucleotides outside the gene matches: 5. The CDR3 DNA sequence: TGTGCCAGTAGCCCCCGGGACAGGGGCACTGAAGCTTTCTTT. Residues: CASSPRDRGTEAFF. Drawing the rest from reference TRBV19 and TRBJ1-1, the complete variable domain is DGGITQSPKYLFRKEGQNVTLSCEQNLNHDAMYWYRQDPGQGLRLIYYSQIVNDFQKGDIAEGYSVSREKKESFPLTVTSAQKNPTAFYLCASSPRDRGTEAFFGQGTRLTVV.

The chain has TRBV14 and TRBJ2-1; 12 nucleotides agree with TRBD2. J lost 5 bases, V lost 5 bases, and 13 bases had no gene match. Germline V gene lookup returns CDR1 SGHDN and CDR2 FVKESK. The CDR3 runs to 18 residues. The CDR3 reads CASSSHFLAGGPDNEQFF. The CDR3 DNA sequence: TGTGCCAGCAGCTCTCATTTTCTAGCGGGAGGGCCGGACAATGAGCAGTTCTTC.

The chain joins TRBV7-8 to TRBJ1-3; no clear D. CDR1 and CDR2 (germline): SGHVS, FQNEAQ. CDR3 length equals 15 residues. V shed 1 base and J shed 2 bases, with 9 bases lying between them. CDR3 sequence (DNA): TGTGCCAGCAGCTTAGGGTTCGGGGCTGGAAACACCATATATTTT. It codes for CASSLGFGAGNTIYF. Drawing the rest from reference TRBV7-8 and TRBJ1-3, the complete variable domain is GAGVSQSPRYKVAKRGQDVALRCDPISGHVSLFWYQQALGQGPEFLTYFQNEAQLDKSGLPSDRFFAERPEGSVSTLKIQRTQQEDSAVYLCASSLGFGAGNTIYFGEGSWLTVV.

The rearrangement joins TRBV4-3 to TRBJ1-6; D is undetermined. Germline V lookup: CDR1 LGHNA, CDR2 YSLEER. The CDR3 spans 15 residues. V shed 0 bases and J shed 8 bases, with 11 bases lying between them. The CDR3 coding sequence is TGCGCCAGCAGCCAAGATCCCCTTACCGATTCACCCCTCCACTTT. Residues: CASSQDPLTDSPLHF.

As DNA, the CDR3 is TGTGCCACGAGGGGGAGAGGCGGGAGGAGCTCCTACAATGAGCAGTTCTTC. Translated, it gives CATRGRGGRSSYNEQFF. The chain uses TRBV27 and TRBJ2-1; 8 positions agree with TRBD2. The CDR3 loop spans 17 amino acids. J gave up 0 bases and V 10 bases, and 14 bases lay outside the gene matches. Germline CDR1 MNHEY, CDR2 SMNVEV (reference sequence).

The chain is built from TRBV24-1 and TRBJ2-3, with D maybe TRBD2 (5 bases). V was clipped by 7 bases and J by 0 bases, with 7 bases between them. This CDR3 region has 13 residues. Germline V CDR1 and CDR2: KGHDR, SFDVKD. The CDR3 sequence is CATSSGSTDTQYF. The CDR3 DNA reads TGTGCCACCAGCTCGGGAAGCACAGATACGCAGTATTTT.

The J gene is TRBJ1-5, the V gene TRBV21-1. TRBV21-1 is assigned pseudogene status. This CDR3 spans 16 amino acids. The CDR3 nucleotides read TGTGCCAGCAGCTACCGCAACTCAGGACCGAATCAGCCCCAGCATTTT. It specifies CASSYRNSGPNQPQHF.

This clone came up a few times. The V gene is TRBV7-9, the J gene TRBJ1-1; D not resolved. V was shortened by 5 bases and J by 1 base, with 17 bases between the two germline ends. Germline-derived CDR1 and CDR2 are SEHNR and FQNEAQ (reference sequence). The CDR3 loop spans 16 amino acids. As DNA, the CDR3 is TGTGCCAGCAGCCCAGCAACCGGACGGAGGAACACTGAAGCTTTCTTT. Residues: CASSPATGRRNTEAFF.